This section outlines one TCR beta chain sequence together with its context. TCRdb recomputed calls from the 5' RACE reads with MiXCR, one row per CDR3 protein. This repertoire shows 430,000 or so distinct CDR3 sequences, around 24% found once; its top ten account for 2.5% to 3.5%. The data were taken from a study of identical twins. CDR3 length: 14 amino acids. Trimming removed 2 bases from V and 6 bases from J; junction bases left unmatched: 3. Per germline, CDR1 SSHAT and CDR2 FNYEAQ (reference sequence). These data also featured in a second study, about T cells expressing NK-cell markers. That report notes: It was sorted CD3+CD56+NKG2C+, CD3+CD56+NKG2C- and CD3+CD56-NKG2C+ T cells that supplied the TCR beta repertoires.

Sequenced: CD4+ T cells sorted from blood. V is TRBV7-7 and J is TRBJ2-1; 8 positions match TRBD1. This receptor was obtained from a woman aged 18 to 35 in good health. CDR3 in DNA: TGTGCCAGCAGCTTATATCAGGGGGCCAATGAGCAGTTCTTC. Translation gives CASSLYQGANEQFF.